Sequencing of this TCR beta chain was carried out in a study of T-cell reconstitution after alpha-beta-depleted transplantation in children. In this sample, this clonotype turned up a few times. Preparation of the TCRbeta library was carried out with unique molecular identifiers. TCRdb ran MiXCR on the PCR reads and lists one entry per CDR3 protein. Of about 360,000 distinct CDR3 sequences listed, about 14% are singletons. The V end lost 5 bases, the J end lost 8 bases, and 15 bases lay between the germline ends. The CDR3 covers 13 residues. The gene calls are TRBV12-3 or TRBV12-4 and TRBJ1-2; tentatively, D is TRBD1 (6 bases). This receptor was taken from a human donor who donated a stem cell graft to a child with Fanconi anemia. Here the sequenced sample was PBMCs, taken from the stem cell graft. The CDR3 spells CASSAKSGEGYTF. The DNA for the CDR3 is TGTGCCAGCAGTGCGAAATCAGGGGAAGGCTACACCTTC.